The 28 T cell receptor beta chains listed next were all sequenced from one sample in a study of radiotherapy plus CTLA-4 blockade in lung cancer. Generated by immunoSEQ multiplex PCR, the TCRdb table keeps only in-frame clones and is missing some. Here the sample spans about 62,000 clones, roughly 77% being singletons. This material consisted of peripheral blood, taken from a patient treated with radiotherapy plus ipilimumab. These receptors all stem from a human donor with non-small cell lung cancer who had a complete response to radiotherapy plus ipilimumab.

The rearrangement links TRBV7-9 to TRBJ1-2, with TRBD1 as a possible D gene (5 bases). With 8 bases removed from V and 0 bases from J, the gap between germline ends came to 7 bases. The CDR3 totals 12 residues. Per the germline V gene, CDR1 is SEHNR and CDR2 is FQNEAQ (reference sequence). The CDR3 nucleotides read TGTGCCAGCGGGGCTGCTAACTATGGCTACACCTTC. This sequence encodes CASGAANYGYTF. The full variable domain, completed using reference TRBV7-9 and TRBJ1-2, is DTGVSQNPRHKITKRGQNVTFRCDPISEHNRLYWYRQTLGQGPEFLTYFQNEAQLEKSRLLSDRFSAERPKGSFSTLEIQRTEQGDSAMYLCASGAANYGYTFGSGTRLTVV.

This chain joins TRBV30 and TRBJ1-3; D gene ambiguous. Germline V gene lookup returns CDR1 GTSNPN and CDR2 SVGIG (reference sequence). Trimming took 2 bases from V and 0 from J, leaving 8 bases between them. There are 14 residues in the CDR3. The CDR3 here is CAWSWAVSGNTIYF. CDR3 nucleotide sequence: TGTGCCTGGAGTTGGGCGGTCTCTGGAAACACCATATATTTT.

The chain recombines TRBV5-4 with TRBJ2-3, with 10 bases that match TRBD2. CDR3 length: 17 residues. Germline CDR1 SGHNT, CDR2 YYREEE (reference sequence). V shed 4 bases, J shed 4 bases, and the junction held 12 bases outside the gene matches. The CDR3 protein is CASSPSGGAIFPDTQYF. The DNA of the CDR3 is TGTGCCAGCAGCCCTAGCGGGGGAGCCATCTTCCCAGATACGCAGTATTTT.

The V and J genes are TRBV7-2 and TRBJ2-2, with 8 bases fitting TRBD1. The CDR3 runs 16 residues. Losses at the gene ends were 5 bases for V and 6 bases for J; bases not matched to a gene: 11. CDR1 SGHTA and CDR2 FQGNSA come from the germline V gene. The CDR3 DNA reads as TGTGCCAGCAGCCAGGGACAGGAGGTGTATGCCGGGGAGCTGTTTTTT. Its protein is CASSQGQEVYAGELFF. The complete variable domain, with remaining parts taken from reference TRBV7-2 and TRBJ2-2, reads GAGVSQSPSNKVTEKGKDVELRCDPISGHTALYWYRQSLGQGLEFLIYFQGNSAPDKSGLPSDRFSAERTGGSVSTLTIQRTQQEDSAVYLCASSQGQEVYAGELFFGEGSRLTVL.

As DNA, the CDR3 is TGCGCCAGCAGTGAGTCTTTGGTGTACAATGAGCAGTTCTTC. Translation gives CASSESLVYNEQFF. V is TRBV10-1 and J is TRBJ2-1; D uncertain. Germline V CDR1 and CDR2: WNHNN, SYGVQD (reference sequence). The CDR3 has 14 residues. V lost 0 bases, J lost 4 bases, and 7 bases lay in between.

V usage is TRBV9 and J usage is TRBJ1-2; D is undetermined. This CDR3 contains 13 residues. Trimming stripped 0 bases from V and 7 bases from J, with 10 bases between. The germline V gene encodes CDR1 SGDLS and CDR2 YYNGEE. CDR3 nucleotides: TGTGCCAGCAGCGTAGTTGGGCCGGCTGGCTACACCTTC. It encodes CASSVVGPAGYTF.

The rearrangement joins TRBV7-6 to TRBJ1-2; 11 nucleotides agree with TRBD1. The CDR3 has 17 amino acids. The germline V gene encodes CDR1 SGHVS and CDR2 FNYEAQ. The V and J ends lost 5 bases and 5 bases, in that order; junction bases with no gene match: 13. In nucleotides, the CDR3 is TGTGCCAGCAGCCCCGGACAGGGGGCGCAAATTAGTTATGGCTACACCTTC. It codes for CASSPGQGAQISYGYTF. Full variable domain (remainder filled in from reference TRBV7-6 and TRBJ1-2): GAGVSQSPRYKVTKRGQDVALRCDPISGHVSLYWYRQALGQGPEFLTYFNYEAQQDKSGLPNDRFSAERPEGSISTLTIQRTEQRDSAMYRCASSPGQGAQISYGYTFGSGTRLTVV.

J is TRBJ1-5 and V is TRBV7-2; D may be TRBD1 (5 bases). Per the germline V gene, CDR1 is SGHTA and CDR2 is FQGNSA. This CDR3 has 14 residues. V was trimmed by 5 bases and J by 7 bases, leaving 15 bases between them. CDR3 protein: CASSPRGLPQPQHF. The DNA of the CDR3 is TGTGCCAGCAGCCCCCGGGGGTTGCCCCAGCCCCAGCATTTT.

The genes are TRBV11-3 and TRBJ2-3, with TRBD2 matching over 7 bases. The germline V gene encodes CDR1 SGHNT and CDR2 YENEEA. The CDR3 is made up of 15 amino acids. Losses at the gene ends were 4 bases for V and 3 bases for J; bases not matched to a gene: 7. The DNA of the CDR3 is TGTGCCAGCAGCTCGGGGGGACTCCCGACAGATACGCAGTATTTT. Protein sequence: CASSSGGLPTDTQYF.

The V call is TRBV20-1, the J call TRBJ1-1, with a weak D call TRBD1 (6 bases). V was shortened by 4 bases and J by 5 bases, with 8 bases between the two germline ends. Germline-derived CDR1 and CDR2 are DFQATT and SNEGSKA (reference sequence). This CDR3 comprises 11 residues. CDR3 protein: CSANRVTEAFF. CDR3 coding DNA: TGCAGTGCTAACAGGGTTACTGAAGCTTTCTTT.

The chain has TRBV6-5 and TRBJ2-4, with D maybe TRBD2 (6 bases). Germline assignment: CDR1 MNHEY and CDR2 SVGAGI. CDR3 length: 12 residues. The V end lost 6 bases, the J end lost 8 bases, and 11 bases lay between the germline ends. CDR3 in amino acids: CASRGGGYIQYF. CDR3 in DNA: TGTGCCAGCAGGGGAGGCGGGTACATTCAGTACTTC.

The chain carries TRBV13 and TRBJ1-1; 8 bases are a match to TRBD1. The CDR3 loop spans 15 amino acids. Germline values: CDR1 PRHDT, CDR2 FYEKMQ (reference sequence). V lost 1 base to trimming and J lost 4 bases; unmatched junction nucleotides: 5. The CDR3 region is CASSLDRGKVTEAFF. The CDR3 nucleotides read TGTGCCAGCAGCTTAGACAGGGGGAAAGTCACTGAAGCTTTCTTT.

The chain carries TRBV5-6 and TRBJ1-5, with D perhaps TRBD1 (5 bases). CDR3 length equals 13 residues. Looked up from germline, CDR1 is SGHDT and CDR2 is YYEEEE. Trimming stripped 4 bases from V and 4 bases from J, with 9 bases between. The CDR3 sequence: CASSTWGNQPQHF. For the CDR3, the DNA is TGTGCCAGCAGCACTTGGGGGAATCAGCCCCAGCATTTT.

The J gene is TRBJ1-2, the V gene TRBV16; D remains ambiguous. The CDR3 extends over 17 amino acids. CDR1 and CDR2 (germline): KGHSY, FQNENV. Trimming removed 0 bases from V and 6 bases from J, with 20 bases in between. The CDR3 protein is CASSQSNGPIGSDGYTF. Written as DNA, the CDR3 is TGTGCCAGCAGCCAATCGAACGGCCCGATAGGGTCCGATGGCTACACCTTC.

This chain connects TRBV7-2 to TRBJ2-5, with a tentative D call TRBD2 (5 bases). The CDR3 is made up of 14 amino acids. CDR1 and CDR2 from the germline V gene are SGHTA and FQGNSA. Trimming pared 2 bases from V and 7 bases from J, leaving 14 bases between. CDR3 sequence: CASSLSPGLRTQYF. CDR3 sequence (DNA): TGTGCCAGCAGCTTAAGTCCGGGGTTGCGGACCCAGTACTTC. The full variable domain, its missing parts supplied by reference TRBV7-2 and TRBJ2-5, is GAGVSQSPSNKVTEKGKDVELRCDPISGHTALYWYRQSLGQGLEFLIYFQGNSAPDKSGLPSDRFSAERTGGSVSTLTIQRTQQEDSAVYLCASSLSPGLRTQYFGPGTRLLVL.

This clone was observed a few times. This chain uses TRBV6-6 with TRBJ1-4; possible D gene TRBD1, 5 bases. The CDR3 sequence is 13 residues long. The V gene lost 6 bases and the J gene lost 4 bases, with 9 bases spanning the gap. Per germline, CDR1 MNHNY and CDR2 SVGAGI (reference sequence). CDR3 in amino acids: CASSGTLNEKLFF. The CDR3 DNA follows: TGTGCCAGCAGCGGGACCCTTAATGAAAAACTGTTTTTT.

The chain couples TRBV7-2 to TRBJ2-7; 12 nucleotides agree with TRBD2. This CDR3 contains 17 residues. Trimming cost V 3 bases and J 0 bases; bases outside gene matches: 6. CDR1 SGHTA and CDR2 FQGNSA come from the germline V gene. CDR3 region: CASSFLAGGGRSYEQYF. CDR3 nucleotides: TGTGCCAGCAGCTTCCTAGCGGGGGGGGGCCGCTCCTACGAGCAGTACTTC.

Comment on this clone: The sample contains more than one DNA sequence encoding this CDR3. This chain links TRBV11-2 with TRBJ1-6; 7 bases align to TRBD1. The CDR3 runs to 14 residues. Per germline, CDR1 SGHAT and CDR2 FQNNGV. V lost 7 bases, J lost 10 bases, and 10 bases stayed unmatched. In DNA, the CDR3 is TGTGCCAGCACCCATAGACAGGGAGGATCACCCCTCCACTTT. As protein: CASTHRQGGSPLHF.

This clone was recorded a few times. J is TRBJ2-5 and V is TRBV5-1; a possible D gene is TRBD1 (6 bases). Germline CDR1 and CDR2: SGHRS and YFSETQ. V lost 1 base, J lost 6 bases, and 7 bases lay in between. The CDR3 is 12 residues long. CDR3 DNA sequence: TGCGCCAGCAGCTTGTGGGGGCAGACCCAGTACTTC. The encoded protein is CASSLWGQTQYF.

This rearrangement joins TRBV30 to TRBJ1-4; D is uncertain. Looked up from germline, CDR1 is GTSNPN and CDR2 is SVGIG (reference sequence). Trimming removed 2 bases from V and 2 bases from J, with 6 bases in between. This CDR3 is 13 amino acids long. In DNA, the CDR3 is TGTGCCTGGAGTCTGGGGACTAATGAAAAACTGTTTTTT. Protein product: CAWSLGTNEKLFF.

J is TRBJ2-6 and V is TRBV4-1; 11 nucleotides match TRBD2. The ends lost 1 base at V and 0 bases at J; junction bases unmatched: 5. This CDR3 has 19 residues. The germline CDR1 and CDR2 sequences are MGHRA and YSYEKL. The CDR3 protein is CASSQVLAGGASGANVLTF. The DNA of the CDR3 is TGCGCCAGCAGCCAAGTTCTAGCGGGGGGCGCCTCTGGGGCCAACGTCCTGACTTTC.

V and J are TRBV28 and TRBJ1-1; no clear D. The CDR3 sequence is 13 residues long. V gave up 7 bases and J gave up 1 base, with 10 bases separating them. CDR1 is MDHEN and CDR2 is SYDVKM in the germline V gene. DNA for the CDR3: TGTGCCAGCACGGGTAGGTGGAACACTGAAGCTTTCTTT. Protein: CASTGRWNTEAFF.

The rearrangement links TRBV7-2 to TRBJ1-3, with TRBD1 identical over 7 bases. The V and J ends lost 4 bases and 0 bases, in that order; junction bases with no gene match: 3. This CDR3 region has 15 residues. Germline V gene data show CDR1 as SGHTA and CDR2 as FQGNSA. CDR3 nucleotides: TGTGCCAGCAGCTGGAGACAGGGCTCTGGAAACACCATATATTTT. This encodes CASSWRQGSGNTIYF.

The V gene is TRBV7-2, the J gene TRBJ2-5; 9 bases are shared with TRBD1. This CDR3 is 14 amino acids long. Germline lookup yields CDR1 SGHTA and CDR2 FQGNSA. The V segment lost 5 bases and the J segment 5 bases; nucleotides outside the gene matches: 6. CDR3 sequence (DNA): TGTGCCAGCAGCGCGGGACAGGGCTGGGAGACCCAGTACTTC. Its translation: CASSAGQGWETQYF.

J is TRBJ1-2 and V is TRBV5-6, with 8 bases aligning to TRBD1. Unmatched junction bases numbered 3, after V lost 2 bases and J lost 3 bases. The CDR3 covers 14 residues. CDR1 and CDR2 from the germline V gene are SGHDT and YYEEEE. This chain's CDR3 is CASSFRGRDYGYTF. The CDR3 nucleotides read TGTGCCAGCAGCTTCAGGGGGCGCGACTATGGCTACACCTTC.

The J gene is TRBJ2-1, the V gene TRBV19; TRBD2 aligns across 7 bases. The CDR3 has 15 residues. CDR1 and CDR2 (germline): LNHDA, SQIVND (reference sequence). Trimming cost V 5 bases and J 6 bases; bases outside gene matches: 10. In nucleotides, the CDR3 is TGTGCCAGTAGTCTACTAGCGAAGAACCCCAATGAGCAGTTCTTC. It is translated as CASSLLAKNPNEQFF.

V gene TRBV5-1 combines with J gene TRBJ2-5; 14 nucleotides line up with TRBD2. J gave up 1 base and V 3 bases, and 8 bases lay outside the gene matches. The CDR3 contains 18 residues. Germline V gene sequence: CDR1 SGHRS, CDR2 YFSETQ. In nucleotides, the CDR3 is TGCGCCAGCAGCTCAACCGGGACTAGCGGGAGAGGCCAAGAGACCCAGTACTTC. This translates into CASSSTGTSGRGQETQYF.

The V call is TRBV7-8, the J call TRBJ2-7, with D unclear. Germline CDR1 SGHVS, CDR2 FQNEAQ. The CDR3 is 14 amino acids. The V end was cut by 4 bases, the J end by 0 bases, with 10 bases between. CDR3 sequence reads: CASSSTAGSYEQYV. The CDR3 DNA reads as TGTGCCAGCAGCTCGACGGCTGGCTCCTACGAGCAGTACGTC.